The TCR beta chain described here comes from a study of T cell changes during pregnancy in multiple sclerosis. This table comes from immunoSEQ multiplex PCR, and its TCRdb copy is limited to in-frame clones, with some not included. The sample includes under 65,000 clones, around 90% of them seen just once. Sequenced here: CD4+ T cells from peripheral blood mononuclear cells, sampled in the third trimester of pregnancy. The TCR was taken from a female donor with multiple sclerosis, enrolled in a pregnancy study.

The CDR3 DNA reads as TGCAGCGTTCGCGGGTGGGGAGAGACCCAGTACTTC. Amino acids: CSVRGWGETQYF. This rearrangement joins TRBV29-1 to TRBJ2-5, with D possibly TRBD2 on 5 matching bases. Germline CDR1 and CDR2: SQVTM and ANQGSEA. The ends were cut back, 5 bases at V and 4 bases at J, with 11 bases in the middle. The CDR3 runs 12 residues.